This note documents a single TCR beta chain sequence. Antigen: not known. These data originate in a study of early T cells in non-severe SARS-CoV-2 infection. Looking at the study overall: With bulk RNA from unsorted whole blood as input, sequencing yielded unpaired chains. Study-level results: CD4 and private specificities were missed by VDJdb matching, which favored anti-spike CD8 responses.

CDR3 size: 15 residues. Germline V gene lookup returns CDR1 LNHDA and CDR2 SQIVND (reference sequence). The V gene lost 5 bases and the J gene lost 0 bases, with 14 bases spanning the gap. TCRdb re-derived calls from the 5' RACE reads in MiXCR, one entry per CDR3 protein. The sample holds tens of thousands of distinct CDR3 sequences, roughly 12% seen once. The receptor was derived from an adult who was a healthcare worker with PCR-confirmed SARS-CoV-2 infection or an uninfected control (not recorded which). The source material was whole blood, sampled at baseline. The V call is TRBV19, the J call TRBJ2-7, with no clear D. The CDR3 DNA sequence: TGTGCCAGTAGTCTGGGGATGTCCAGCTCCTACGAGCAGTACTTC. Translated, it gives CASSLGMSSSYEQYF.